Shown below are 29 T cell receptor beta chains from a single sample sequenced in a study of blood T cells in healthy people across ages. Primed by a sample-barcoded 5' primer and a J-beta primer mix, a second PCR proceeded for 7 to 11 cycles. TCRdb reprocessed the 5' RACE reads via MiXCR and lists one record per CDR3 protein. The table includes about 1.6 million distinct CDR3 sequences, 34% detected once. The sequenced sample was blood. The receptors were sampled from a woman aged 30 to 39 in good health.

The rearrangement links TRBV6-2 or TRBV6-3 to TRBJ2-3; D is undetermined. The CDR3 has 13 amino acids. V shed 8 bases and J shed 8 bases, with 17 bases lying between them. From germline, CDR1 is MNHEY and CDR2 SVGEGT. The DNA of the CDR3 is TGTGCCAGCTCCTCGCTTGGGTCAGGTACGCAGTATTTT. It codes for CASSSLGSGTQYF.

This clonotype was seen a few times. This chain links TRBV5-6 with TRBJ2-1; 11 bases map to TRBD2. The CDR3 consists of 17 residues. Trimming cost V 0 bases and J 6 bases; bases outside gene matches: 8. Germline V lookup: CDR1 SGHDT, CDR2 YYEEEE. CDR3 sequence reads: CASSLAVLAGGLNEQFF. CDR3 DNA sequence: TGTGCCAGCAGCTTGGCGGTCCTAGCGGGGGGCCTCAATGAGCAGTTCTTC.

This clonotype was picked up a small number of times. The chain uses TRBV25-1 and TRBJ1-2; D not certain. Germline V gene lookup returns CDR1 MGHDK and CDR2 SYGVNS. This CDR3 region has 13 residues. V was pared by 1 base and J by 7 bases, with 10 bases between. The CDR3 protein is CASSEFGVPGYTF. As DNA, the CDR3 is TGTGCCAGCAGTGAATTCGGGGTGCCTGGCTACACCTTC.

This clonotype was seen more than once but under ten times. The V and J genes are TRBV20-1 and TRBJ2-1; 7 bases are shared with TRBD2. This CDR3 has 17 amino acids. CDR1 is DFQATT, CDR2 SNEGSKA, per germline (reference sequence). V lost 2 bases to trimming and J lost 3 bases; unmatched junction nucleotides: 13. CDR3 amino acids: CSARSGPNAGVYNEQFF. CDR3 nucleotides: TGCAGTGCTAGATCTGGCCCGAACGCGGGAGTCTACAATGAGCAGTTCTTC.

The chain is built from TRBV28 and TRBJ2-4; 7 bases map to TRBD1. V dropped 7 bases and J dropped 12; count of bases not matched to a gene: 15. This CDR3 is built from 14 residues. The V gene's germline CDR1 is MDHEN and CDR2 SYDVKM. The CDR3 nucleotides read TGTGCCAGCACCCCTATTAGACAGGGAAGCACTCAGTACTTC. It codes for CASTPIRQGSTQYF. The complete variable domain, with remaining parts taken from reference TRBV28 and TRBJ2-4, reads DVKVTQSSRYLVKRTGEKVFLECVQDMDHENMFWYRQDPGLGLRLIYFSYDVKMKEKGDIPEGYSVSREKKERFSLILESASTNQTSMYLCASTPIRQGSTQYFGAGTRLSVL.

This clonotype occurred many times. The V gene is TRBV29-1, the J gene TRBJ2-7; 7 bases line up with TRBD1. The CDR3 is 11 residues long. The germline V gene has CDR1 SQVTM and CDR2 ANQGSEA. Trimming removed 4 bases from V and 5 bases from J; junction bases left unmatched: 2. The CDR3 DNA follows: TGCAGCGTTGGACAGGGCCACGAGCAGTACTTC. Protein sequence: CSVGQGHEQYF.

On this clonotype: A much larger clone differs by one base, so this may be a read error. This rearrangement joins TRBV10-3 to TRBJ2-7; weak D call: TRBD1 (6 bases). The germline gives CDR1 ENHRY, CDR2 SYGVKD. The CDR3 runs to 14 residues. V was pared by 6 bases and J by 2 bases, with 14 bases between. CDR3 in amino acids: CAIRDSLRPYEQYF. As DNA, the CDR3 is TGTGCCATCAGGGACAGCTTAAGGCCCTACGAGCAGTACTTC.

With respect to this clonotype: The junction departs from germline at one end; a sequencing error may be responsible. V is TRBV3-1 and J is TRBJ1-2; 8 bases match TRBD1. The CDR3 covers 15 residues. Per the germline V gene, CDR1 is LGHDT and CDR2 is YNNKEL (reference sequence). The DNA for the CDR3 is TGTACCAGCAGTCTACAGGGGGTGCGGCTCTATGGCTACACCTTC. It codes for CTSSLQGVRLYGYTF.

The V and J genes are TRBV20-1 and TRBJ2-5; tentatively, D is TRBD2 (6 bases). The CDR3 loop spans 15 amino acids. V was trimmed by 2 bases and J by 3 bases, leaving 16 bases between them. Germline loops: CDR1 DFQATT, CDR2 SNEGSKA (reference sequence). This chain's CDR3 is CSARPAGRRKETQYF. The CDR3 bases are TGCAGTGCTAGACCGGCGGGACGCCGTAAAGAGACCCAGTACTTC.

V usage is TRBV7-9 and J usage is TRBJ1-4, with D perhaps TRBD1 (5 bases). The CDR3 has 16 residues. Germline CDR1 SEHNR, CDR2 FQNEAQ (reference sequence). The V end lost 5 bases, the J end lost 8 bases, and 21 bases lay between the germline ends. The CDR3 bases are TGTGCCAGCAGCGGGGCCGGGGTGCGTTCGGGGGAAAAACTGTTTTTT. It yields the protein CASSGAGVRSGEKLFF.

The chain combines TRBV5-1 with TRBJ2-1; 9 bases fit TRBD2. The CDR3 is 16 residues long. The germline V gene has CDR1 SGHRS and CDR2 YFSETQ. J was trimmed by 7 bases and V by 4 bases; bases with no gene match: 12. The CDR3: CASSTSGAGGLNEQFF. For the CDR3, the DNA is TGCGCCAGCAGCACCAGCGGCGCGGGAGGGCTTAATGAGCAGTTCTTC.

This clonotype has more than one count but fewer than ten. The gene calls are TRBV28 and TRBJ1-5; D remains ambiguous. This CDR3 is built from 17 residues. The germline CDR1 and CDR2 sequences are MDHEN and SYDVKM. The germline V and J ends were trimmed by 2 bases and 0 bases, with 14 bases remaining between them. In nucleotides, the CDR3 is TGTGCCAGCAGTTTAGATTCGTCATACAATAGCAATCAGCCCCAGCATTTT. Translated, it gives CASSLDSSYNSNQPQHF.

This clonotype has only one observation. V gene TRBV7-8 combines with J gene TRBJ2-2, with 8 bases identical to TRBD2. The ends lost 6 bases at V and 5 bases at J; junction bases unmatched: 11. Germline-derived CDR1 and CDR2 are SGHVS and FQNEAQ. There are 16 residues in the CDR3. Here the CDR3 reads CASSPAGGAITGELFF. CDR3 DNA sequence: TGTGCCAGCAGTCCGGCGGGGGGCGCGATAACCGGGGAGCTGTTTTTT.

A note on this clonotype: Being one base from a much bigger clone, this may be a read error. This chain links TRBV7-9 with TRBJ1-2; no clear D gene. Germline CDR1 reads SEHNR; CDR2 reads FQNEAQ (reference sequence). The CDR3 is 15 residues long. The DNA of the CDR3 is TGTGCCAACAGCACGGACCCAGGCAGTAACTATGGCTACACCTTC. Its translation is CANSTDPGSNYGYTF.

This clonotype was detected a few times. The CDR3 bases are TGTGCCAGCAGCCAAGATATAGCGGGGGGCACGGAGACCCAGTACTTC. It is translated as CASSQDIAGGTETQYF. The genes are TRBV4-2 and TRBJ2-5, with 10 bases aligning to TRBD2. Losses at the gene ends were 0 bases for V and 5 bases for J; bases not matched to a gene: 6. CDR1 and CDR2 (germline): LGHNA, YNFKEQ. The CDR3 consists of 16 residues.

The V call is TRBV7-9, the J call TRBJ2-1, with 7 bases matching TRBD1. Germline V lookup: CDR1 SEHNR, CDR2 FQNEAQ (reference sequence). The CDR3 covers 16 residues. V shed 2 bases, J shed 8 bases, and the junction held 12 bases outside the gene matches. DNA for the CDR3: TGTGCCAGCAGCTTAATGGGGGCGCAGCAGGGGGATGAGCAGTTCTTC. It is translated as CASSLMGAQQGDEQFF.

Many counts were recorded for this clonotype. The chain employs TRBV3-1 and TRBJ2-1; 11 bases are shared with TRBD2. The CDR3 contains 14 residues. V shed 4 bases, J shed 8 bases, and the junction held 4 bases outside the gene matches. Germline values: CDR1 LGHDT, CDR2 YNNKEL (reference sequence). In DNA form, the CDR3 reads TGTGCCAGCAGCCGGACTAGCGGGTGGGATGAGCAGTTCTTC. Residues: CASSRTSGWDEQFF.

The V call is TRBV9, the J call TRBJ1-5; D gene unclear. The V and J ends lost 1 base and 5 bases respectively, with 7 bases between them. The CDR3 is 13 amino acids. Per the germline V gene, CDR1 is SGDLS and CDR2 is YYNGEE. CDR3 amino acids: CASSVCIYQPQHF. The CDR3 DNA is TGTGCCAGCAGCGTATGCATTTATCAGCCCCAGCATTTT.

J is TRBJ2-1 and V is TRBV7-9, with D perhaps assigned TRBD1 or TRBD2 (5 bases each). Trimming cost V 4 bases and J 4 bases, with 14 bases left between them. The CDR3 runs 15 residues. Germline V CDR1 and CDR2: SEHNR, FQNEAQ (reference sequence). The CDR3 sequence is CASSYPGPGYNEQFF. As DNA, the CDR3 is TGTGCCAGCAGCTATCCGGGGCCGGGGTACAATGAGCAGTTCTTC.

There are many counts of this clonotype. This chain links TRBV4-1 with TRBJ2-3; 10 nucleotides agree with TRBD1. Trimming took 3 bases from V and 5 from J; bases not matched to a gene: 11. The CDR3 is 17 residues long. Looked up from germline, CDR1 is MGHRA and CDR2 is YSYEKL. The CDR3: CASSQVQDRGAGDTQYF. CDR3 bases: TGCGCCAGCAGCCAGGTTCAGGACAGGGGGGCTGGAGATACGCAGTATTTT.

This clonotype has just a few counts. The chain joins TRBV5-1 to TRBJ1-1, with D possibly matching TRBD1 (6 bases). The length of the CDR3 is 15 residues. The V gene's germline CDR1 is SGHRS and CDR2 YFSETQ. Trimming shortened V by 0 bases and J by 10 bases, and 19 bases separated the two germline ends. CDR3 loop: CASSLESRGTNRAFF. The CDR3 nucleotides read TGCGCCAGCAGCTTGGAGAGTAGAGGGACAAATCGAGCTTTCTTT. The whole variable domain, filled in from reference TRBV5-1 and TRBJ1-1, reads KAGVTQTPRYLIKTRGQQVTLSCSPISGHRSVSWYQQTPGQGLQFLFEYFSETQRNKGNFPGRFSGRQFSNSRSEMNVSTLELGDSALYLCASSLESRGTNRAFFGQGTRLTVV.

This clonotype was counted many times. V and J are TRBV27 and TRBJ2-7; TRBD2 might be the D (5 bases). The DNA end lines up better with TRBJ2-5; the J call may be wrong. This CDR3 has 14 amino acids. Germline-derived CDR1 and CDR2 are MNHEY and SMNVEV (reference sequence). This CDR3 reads CASSSSGGVGTQYF. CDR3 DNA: TGTGCCAGCAGTTCCTCTGGAGGCGTGGGGACCCAGTACTTC.

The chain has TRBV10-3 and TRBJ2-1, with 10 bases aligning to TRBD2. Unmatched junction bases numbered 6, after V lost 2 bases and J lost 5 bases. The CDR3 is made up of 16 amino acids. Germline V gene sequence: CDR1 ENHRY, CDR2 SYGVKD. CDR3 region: CAISETKRGGNNEQFF. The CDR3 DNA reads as TGTGCCATCAGTGAGACTAAGCGGGGGGGCAACAATGAGCAGTTCTTC.

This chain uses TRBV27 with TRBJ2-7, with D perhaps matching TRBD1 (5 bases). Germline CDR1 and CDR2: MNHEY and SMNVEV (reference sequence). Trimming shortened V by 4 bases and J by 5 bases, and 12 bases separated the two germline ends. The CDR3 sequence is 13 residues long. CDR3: CASSSAGRNEQYF. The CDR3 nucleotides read TGTGCCAGCAGTTCGGCAGGGCGTAACGAGCAGTACTTC.

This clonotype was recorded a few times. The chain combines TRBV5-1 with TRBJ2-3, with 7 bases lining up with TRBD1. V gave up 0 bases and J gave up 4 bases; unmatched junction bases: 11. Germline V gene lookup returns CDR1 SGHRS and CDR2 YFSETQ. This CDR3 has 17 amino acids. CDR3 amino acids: CASSLAGQAGGPDTQYF. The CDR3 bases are TGCGCCAGCAGCTTGGCCGGACAGGCAGGTGGACCAGATACGCAGTATTTT. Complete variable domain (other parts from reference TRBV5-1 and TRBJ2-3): KAGVTQTPRYLIKTRGQQVTLSCSPISGHRSVSWYQQTPGQGLQFLFEYFSETQRNKGNFPGRFSGRQFSNSRSEMNVSTLELGDSALYLCASSLAGQAGGPDTQYFGPGTRLTVL.

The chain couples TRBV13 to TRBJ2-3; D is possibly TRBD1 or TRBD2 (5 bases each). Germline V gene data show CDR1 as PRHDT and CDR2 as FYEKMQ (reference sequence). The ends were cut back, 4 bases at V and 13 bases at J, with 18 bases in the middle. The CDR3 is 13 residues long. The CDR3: CASSSARDPWEYF. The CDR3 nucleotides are TGTGCCAGCAGCTCCGCCCGGGACCCTTGGGAGTATTTT.

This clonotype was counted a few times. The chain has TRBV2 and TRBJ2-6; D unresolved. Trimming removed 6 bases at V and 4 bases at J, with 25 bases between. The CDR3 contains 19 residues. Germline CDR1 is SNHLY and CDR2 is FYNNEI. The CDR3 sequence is CASRAYEERTALGANVLTF. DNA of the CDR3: TGTGCCAGCAGAGCCTATGAGGAAAGGACGGCCCTAGGGGCCAACGTCCTGACTTTC.

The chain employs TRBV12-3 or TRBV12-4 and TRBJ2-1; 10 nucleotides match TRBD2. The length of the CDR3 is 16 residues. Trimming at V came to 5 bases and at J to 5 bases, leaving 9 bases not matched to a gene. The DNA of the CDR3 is TGTGCCAGCAGTAACCTACTAGCGGGGCTCGACAATGAGCAGTTCTTC. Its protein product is CASSNLLAGLDNEQFF.

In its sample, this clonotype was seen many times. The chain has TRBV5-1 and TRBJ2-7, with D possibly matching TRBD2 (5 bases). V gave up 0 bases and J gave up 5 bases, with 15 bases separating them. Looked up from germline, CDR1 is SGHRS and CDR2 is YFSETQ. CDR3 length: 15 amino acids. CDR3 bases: TGCGCCAGCAGCTTGGGCCCAACTAGTATGGACGAGCAGTACTTC. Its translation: CASSLGPTSMDEQYF. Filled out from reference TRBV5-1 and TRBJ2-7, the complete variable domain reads KAGVTQTPRYLIKTRGQQVTLSCSPISGHRSVSWYQQTPGQGLQFLFEYFSETQRNKGNFPGRFSGRQFSNSRSEMNVSTLELGDSALYLCASSLGPTSMDEQYFGPGTRLTVT.